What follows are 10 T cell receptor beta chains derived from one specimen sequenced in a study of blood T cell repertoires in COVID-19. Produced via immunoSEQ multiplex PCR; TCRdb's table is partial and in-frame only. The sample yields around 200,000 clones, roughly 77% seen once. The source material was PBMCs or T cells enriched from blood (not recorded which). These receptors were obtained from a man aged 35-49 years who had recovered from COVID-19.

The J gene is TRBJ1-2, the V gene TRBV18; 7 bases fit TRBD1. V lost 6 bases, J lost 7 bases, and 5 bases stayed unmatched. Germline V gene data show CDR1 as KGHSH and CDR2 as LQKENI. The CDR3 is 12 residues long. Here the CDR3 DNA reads TGTGCCAGCTCCGCAGGGGGAATTGGCTACACCTTC. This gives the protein CASSAGGIGYTF. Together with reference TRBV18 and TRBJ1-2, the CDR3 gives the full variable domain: NAGVMQNPRHLVRRRGQEARLRCSPMKGHSHVYWYRQLPEEGLKFMVYLQKENIIDESGMPKERFSAEFPKEGPSILRIQQVVRGDSAAYFCASSAGGIGYTFGSGTRLTVV.

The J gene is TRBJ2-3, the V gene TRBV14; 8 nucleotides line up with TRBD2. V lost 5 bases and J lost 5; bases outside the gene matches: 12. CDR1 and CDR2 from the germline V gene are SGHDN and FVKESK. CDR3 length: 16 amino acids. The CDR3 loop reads CASSFNAGGAGDTQYF. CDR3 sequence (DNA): TGTGCCAGCAGCTTCAACGCCGGGGGGGCAGGAGATACGCAGTATTTT.

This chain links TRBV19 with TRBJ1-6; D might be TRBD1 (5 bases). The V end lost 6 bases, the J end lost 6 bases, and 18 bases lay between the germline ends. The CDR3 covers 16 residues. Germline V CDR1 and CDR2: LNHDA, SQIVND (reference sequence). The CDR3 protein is CASSPLDRGGNSPLHF. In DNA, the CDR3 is TGTGCCAGTAGCCCTCTGGACCGCGGGGGTAATTCACCCCTCCACTTT.

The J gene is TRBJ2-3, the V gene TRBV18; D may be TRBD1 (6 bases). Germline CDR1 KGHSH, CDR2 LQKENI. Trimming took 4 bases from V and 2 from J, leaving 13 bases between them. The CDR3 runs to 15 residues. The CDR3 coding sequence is TGTGCCAGCTCACGGTGGCAGGGGAACACAGATACGCAGTATTTT. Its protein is CASSRWQGNTDTQYF. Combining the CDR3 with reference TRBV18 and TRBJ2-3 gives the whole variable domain NAGVMQNPRHLVRRRGQEARLRCSPMKGHSHVYWYRQLPEEGLKFMVYLQKENIIDESGMPKERFSAEFPKEGPSILRIQQVVRGDSAAYFCASSRWQGNTDTQYFGPGTRLTVL.

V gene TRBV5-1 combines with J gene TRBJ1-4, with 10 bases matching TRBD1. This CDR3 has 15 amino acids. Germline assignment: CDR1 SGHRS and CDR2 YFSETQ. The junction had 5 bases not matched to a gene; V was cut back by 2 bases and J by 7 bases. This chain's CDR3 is CASSLGQGEIEKLFF. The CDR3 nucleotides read TGCGCCAGCAGCTTAGGACAGGGGGAGATTGAAAAACTGTTTTTT.

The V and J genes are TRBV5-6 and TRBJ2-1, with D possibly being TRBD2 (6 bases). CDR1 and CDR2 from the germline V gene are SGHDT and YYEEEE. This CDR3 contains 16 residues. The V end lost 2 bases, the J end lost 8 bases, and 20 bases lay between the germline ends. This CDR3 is CASSFRRGGYTDEQFF. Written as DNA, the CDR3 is TGTGCCAGCAGCTTCCGCCGTGGGGGGTATACCGATGAGCAGTTCTTC.

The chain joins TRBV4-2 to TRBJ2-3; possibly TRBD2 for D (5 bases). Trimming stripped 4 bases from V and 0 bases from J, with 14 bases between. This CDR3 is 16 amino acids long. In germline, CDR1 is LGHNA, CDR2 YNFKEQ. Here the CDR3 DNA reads TGTGCCAGCAGCCCCTCCGGCGGGTCAAGCACAGATACGCAGTATTTT. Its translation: CASSPSGGSSTDTQYF.

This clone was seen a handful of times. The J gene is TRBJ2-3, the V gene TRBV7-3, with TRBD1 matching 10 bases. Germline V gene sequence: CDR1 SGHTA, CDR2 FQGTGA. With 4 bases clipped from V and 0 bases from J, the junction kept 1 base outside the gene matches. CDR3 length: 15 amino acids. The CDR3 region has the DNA TGTGCCAGCAGCTCGGGACAGGGGAGCACAGATACGCAGTATTTT. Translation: CASSSGQGSTDTQYF. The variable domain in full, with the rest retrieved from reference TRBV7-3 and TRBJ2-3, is GAGVSQTPSNKVTEKGKYVELRCDPISGHTALYWYRQSLGQGPEFLIYFQGTGAADDSGLPNDRFFAVRPEGSVSTLKIQRTERGDSAVYLCASSSGQGSTDTQYFGPGTRLTVL.

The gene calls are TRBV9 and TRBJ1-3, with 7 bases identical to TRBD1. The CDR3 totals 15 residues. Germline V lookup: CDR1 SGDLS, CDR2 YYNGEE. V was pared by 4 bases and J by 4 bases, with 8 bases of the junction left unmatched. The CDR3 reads CASSPRQGGGNTIYF. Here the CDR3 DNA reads TGTGCCAGCAGCCCCCGACAGGGCGGGGGAAACACCATATATTTT.

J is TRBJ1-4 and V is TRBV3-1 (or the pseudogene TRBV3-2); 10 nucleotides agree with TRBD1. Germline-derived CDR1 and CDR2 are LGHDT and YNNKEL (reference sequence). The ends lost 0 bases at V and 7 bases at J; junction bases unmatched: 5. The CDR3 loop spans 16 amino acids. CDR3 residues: CASSQESGTGAEKLFF. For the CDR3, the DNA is TGTGCCAGCAGCCAAGAATCCGGGACAGGGGCTGAAAAACTGTTTTTT.